The text below deals with one T cell receptor (beta chain). The antigen is undetermined. It was template switching that added a universal primer site, and there were unique molecular identifiers on the cDNA. TCRdb ran MiXCR on the 5' RACE reads and lists one entry per CDR3 protein. The sample records about 530,000 distinct CDR3 sequences, roughly 15% being singletons. CDR1 is MNHNS, CDR2 SASEGT, per germline. The CDR3 is 15 residues long. Deletions cut 0 bases from V and 2 bases from J, with 11 bases between. These data originate in a study of identical twins. Study-wide findings and caveats: Out-of-frame beta sequences exhibited a weaker degree of excess twin sharing. Memory repertoires showed no such pattern, whereas abundant cord blood beta clonotypes carried fewer insertions. Modelling underestimated the level of out-of-frame TCR alpha sharing observed in monozygotic twins.

The same data also went into a second study, on yellow fever vaccine responses in identical twins.

The TCR originated in a woman under 30 in good health. V is TRBV6-1 and J is TRBJ2-7, with D uncertain. Sequencing input: CD4+ T cells sorted from blood. CDR3 coding DNA: TGTGCCAGCAGTGAAGCGCTCAGTAGAACCTACGAGCAGTACTTC. The encoded protein is CASSEALSRTYEQYF.